This T cell receptor beta chain came from a study of T cell responses to AZD1222 COVID-19 vaccine. About this clone itself: Its antigen is currently unknown.

Some clones are missing from TCRdb's copy, which holds only in-frame ones; the method was immunoSEQ multiplex PCR. The sample has 130,000 to 150,000 clones; roughly 91% are singletons. Deletions cut 7 bases from V and 2 bases from J, with 12 bases between. Germline V CDR1 and CDR2: SEHNR, FQNEAQ (reference sequence). This CDR3 has 14 amino acids. Overall study results and limits: White British people made up most donors, females outnumbered males, and clonal diversity was possibly underestimated. In all cases, repertoires were sampled only after the peak T cell response. Nearly half of unique spike-specific TCRs reportedly avoided B.1.351 and B.1.1.7 mutated regions.

The sequence came from an adult in good health. Sequences were derived from peripheral blood, sampled on day 0 of AZD1222 vaccination. V is TRBV7-9 and J is TRBJ1-5; a weak D match, TRBD1 (5 bases). The CDR3 nucleotides read TGTGCCAGCACCGCCTTGGGGGGCAATCAGCCCCAGCATTTT. Translation gives CASTALGGNQPQHF.